This T cell receptor beta chain was captured by sequencing in a study of blood T cell repertoires in COVID-19. There are a few counts of this clone. Patients in Seattle were enrolled during active infection, then followed longitudinally. Sequenced by immunoSEQ multiplex PCR; TCRdb stores in-frame clones only, minus some. Of some 390,000 clones in the sample, about 90% were seen once. Trimming removed 6 bases at V and 2 bases at J, with 16 bases between. CDR3 size: 15 residues. CDR1 and CDR2 (germline): MDHEN, SYDVKM. The rearrangement joins TRBV28 to TRBJ1-1, with no clear D. The clonotype was recovered from a woman aged 55-75 years with COVID-19, enrolled during active disease. The sample was peripheral blood. This chain's CDR3 is CASSSGGRPNTEAFF. CDR3 DNA sequence: TGTGCCAGCAGCTCAGGAGGAAGACCTAACACTGAAGCTTTCTTT. The full variable domain, its missing parts supplied by reference TRBV28 and TRBJ1-1, is DVKVTQSSRYLVKRTGEKVFLECVQDMDHENMFWYRQDPGLGLRLIYFSYDVKMKEKGDIPEGYSVSREKKERFSLILESASTNQTSMYLCASSSGGRPNTEAFFGQGTRLTVV.